This T cell receptor (beta chain) was recovered during a study of T-cell memory formation after mild COVID-19. Each CDR3 protein gets one entry after TCRdb re-called the 5' RACE reads with MiXCR. Of some 150,000 distinct CDR3 sequences listed, about 5.7% were seen once; the top ten hold 2% to 2.5%. The germline V and J ends were trimmed by 5 bases and 5 bases, with 12 bases remaining between them. Germline assignment: CDR1 SGHTA and CDR2 FQGNSA. This CDR3 spans 13 amino acids. This clonotype was observed at least ten times. The V and J genes are TRBV7-2 and TRBJ1-1; perhaps TRBD1 as D (6 bases). Sequencing was carried out using PBMCs or a T cell subset sorted from them (not recorded which). This clonotype was sampled from an adult woman who had mild COVID-19 (a few samples of this study predate the infection). Cell type and time point are not known. DNA of the CDR3: TGTGCCAGCAGCCGACAGGAGGGAACTGAAGCTTTCTTT. Translating it yields CASSRQEGTEAFF.